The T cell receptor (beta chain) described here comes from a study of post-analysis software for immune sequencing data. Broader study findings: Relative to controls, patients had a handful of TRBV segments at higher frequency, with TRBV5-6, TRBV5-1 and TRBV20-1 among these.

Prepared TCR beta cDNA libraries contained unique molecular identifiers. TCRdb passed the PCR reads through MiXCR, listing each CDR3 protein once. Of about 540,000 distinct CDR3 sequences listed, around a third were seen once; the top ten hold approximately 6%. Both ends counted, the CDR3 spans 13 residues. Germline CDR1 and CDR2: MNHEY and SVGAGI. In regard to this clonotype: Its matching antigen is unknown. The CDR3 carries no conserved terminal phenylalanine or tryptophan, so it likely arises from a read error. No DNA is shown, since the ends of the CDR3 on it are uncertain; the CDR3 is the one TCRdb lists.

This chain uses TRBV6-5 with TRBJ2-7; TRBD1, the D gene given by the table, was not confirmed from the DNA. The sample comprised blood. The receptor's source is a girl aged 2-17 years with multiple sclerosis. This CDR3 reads CASSRQGQYEQYI.